This T cell receptor beta chain appears in the sequencing data of a study of blood T cells in healthy people across ages. Peripheral blood, ten milliliters per donor, was collected. A second roughly 7 to 11 cycle PCR used barcoded and J-beta primers. The template-switch adaptor was a 5' adaptor with 12 random nucleotides. It tagged each cDNA molecule. TCRdb re-derived calls from the 5' RACE reads in MiXCR, one entry per CDR3 protein. The table shows 850,000 to 950,000 distinct CDR3 sequences, with 29% occurring only once. Findings and caveats of the study: Diversity of TCR beta per million T cells declined in a roughly linear way with age. Greater diversity and more naive CD4+ cells were seen in long-lived donors than in aged donors.

This clonotype was found once. Antigen unknown. Sequenced material: blood. The clonotype comes from an elderly woman in good health.

The CDR3 protein is CASSVAWGLETQYF. The CDR3 DNA reads as TGTGCCAGCAGCGTAGCTTGGGGGCTGGAGACCCAGTACTTC. The J gene is TRBJ2-7, the V gene TRBV11-2; D is possibly TRBD1 (6 bases). The end of the DNA aligns better with TRBJ2-5, so the J call may be wrong. This CDR3 contains 14 residues. Germline CDR1 is SGHAT and CDR2 is FQNNGV.